The next 31 T cell receptor beta chains were all read from a single sample in a study of radiotherapy plus CTLA-4 blockade in lung cancer. The table came from immunoSEQ multiplex PCR; TCRdb's copy has only in-frame clones and leaves some out. Of tens of thousands of clones detected, 70% appear once; the ten largest clones hold 3.5% to 4.5%. Sequencing was performed on peripheral blood, taken from a patient treated with radiotherapy plus ipilimumab. The receptor set was obtained from a human donor with non-small cell lung cancer who had stable disease on radiotherapy plus ipilimumab.

The rearrangement uses TRBV28 and TRBJ2-2; 10 bases map to TRBD2. There are 16 residues in the CDR3. J was trimmed by 7 bases and V by 5 bases; bases with no gene match: 10. Germline V gene lookup returns CDR1 MDHEN and CDR2 SYDVKM. The CDR3 sequence: CASSLTGTSEGGELFF. The CDR3 region has the DNA TGTGCCAGCAGTCTGACCGGGACTAGCGAAGGCGGGGAGCTGTTTTTT.

The CDR3: CASSLTGYNKNIQYF. For the CDR3, the DNA is TGTGCCAGCAGCTTGACAGGGTATAACAAAAACATTCAGTACTTC. This sequence joins TRBV11-2 and TRBJ2-4; 7 bases fit TRBD1. The germline CDR1 and CDR2 sequences are SGHAT and FQNNGV. There are 15 residues in the CDR3. Trimming at V came to 3 bases and at J to 3 bases, leaving 5 bases not matched to a gene. Full variable domain (missing parts from reference TRBV11-2 and TRBJ2-4): EAGVAQSPRYKIIEKRQSVAFWCNPISGHATLYWYQQILGQGPKLLIQFQNNGVVDDSQLPKDRFSAERLKGVDSTLKIQPAKLEDSAVYLCASSLTGYNKNIQYFGAGTRLSVL.

The gene calls are TRBV7-2 and TRBJ1-5; a possible D gene is TRBD1 (6 bases). The CDR3 is made up of 13 amino acids. Trimming stripped 5 bases from V and 8 bases from J, with 13 bases between. Per germline, CDR1 SGHTA and CDR2 FQGNSA. CDR3 bases: TGTGCCAGCAGCGCCGGGGAGGGGGAGCCCCAGCATTTT. Encoded protein: CASSAGEGEPQHF. The full variable domain, completed using reference TRBV7-2 and TRBJ1-5, is GAGVSQSPSNKVTEKGKDVELRCDPISGHTALYWYRQSLGQGLEFLIYFQGNSAPDKSGLPSDRFSAERTGGSVSTLTIQRTQQEDSAVYLCASSAGEGEPQHFGDGTRLSIL.

This chain uses TRBV4-2 with TRBJ2-7; 8 bases are shared with TRBD2. V lost 1 base and J lost 0; bases outside the gene matches: 5. This CDR3 comprises 16 residues. Germline V gene lookup returns CDR1 LGHNA and CDR2 YNFKEQ. In DNA form, the CDR3 reads TGTGCCAGCAGCCAAGTCGGGGGGGGCGGCTCCTACGAGCAGTACTTC. This codes for CASSQVGGGGSYEQYF.

The DNA of the CDR3 is TGTGCCAGCAGCTCCAAGTATCTAGCCCTTAATTCACCCCTCCACTTT. Its translation is CASSSKYLALNSPLHF. The chain links TRBV7-2 to TRBJ1-6, with D unresolved. Trimming pared 4 bases from V and 6 bases from J, leaving 16 bases between. This CDR3 has 16 residues. The germline V gene encodes CDR1 SGHTA and CDR2 FQGNSA.

The chain has TRBV13 and TRBJ2-2; D is unresolved. Trimming removed 1 base from V and 9 bases from J, with 9 bases in between. CDR1 is PRHDT and CDR2 is FYEKMQ in the germline V gene (reference sequence). This CDR3 is 13 amino acids long. CDR3: CASSLESRRELFF. The CDR3 region has the DNA TGTGCCAGCAGCTTAGAATCGCGGCGGGAGCTGTTTTTT.

The rearrangement uses TRBV6-5 and TRBJ1-2; possible D gene TRBD1, 6 bases. Germline values: CDR1 MNHEY, CDR2 SVGAGI. Trimming stripped 5 bases from V and 1 base from J, with 8 bases between. The CDR3 length is 13 residues. The CDR3 here is CASSEQGNYGYTF. CDR3 nucleotides: TGTGCCAGCAGTGAACAGGGTAACTATGGCTACACCTTC.

This chain's CDR3 is CAISPHEQYF. CDR3 DNA sequence: TGTGCCATTTCACCCCACGAGCAGTACTTC. The chain employs TRBV5-6 and TRBJ2-7; D call uncertain. V was pared by 9 bases and J by 5 bases, with 9 bases between. This CDR3 has 10 residues. The germline gives CDR1 SGHDT, CDR2 YYEEEE.

This chain joins TRBV7-2 and TRBJ2-1; 7 bases line up with TRBD2. The germline V gene encodes CDR1 SGHTA and CDR2 FQGNSA. With 7 bases clipped from V and 4 bases from J, the junction kept 10 bases outside the gene matches. The CDR3 consists of 15 residues. This chain's CDR3 is CASTKSGTKYNEQFF. The CDR3 DNA reads TGTGCCAGCACAAAGAGCGGGACCAAATACAATGAGCAGTTCTTC. The full variable domain, its missing parts supplied by reference TRBV7-2 and TRBJ2-1, is GAGVSQSPSNKVTEKGKDVELRCDPISGHTALYWYRQSLGQGLEFLIYFQGNSAPDKSGLPSDRFSAERTGGSVSTLTIQRTQQEDSAVYLCASTKSGTKYNEQFFGPGTRLTVL.

In its sample, this clone was seen a few times. The V and J genes are TRBV10-1 and TRBJ2-7, with 7 nucleotides matching TRBD1. The J segment lost 3 bases and the V segment lost 8 bases, leaving 7 bases of the junction unmatched. CDR3 length: 13 residues. Germline loops: CDR1 WNHNN, CDR2 SYGVQD (reference sequence). CDR3 nucleotide sequence: TGCGCCAGCTCTCCGGGACAGATCTACGAGCAGTACTTC. This gives the protein CASSPGQIYEQYF.

The chain has TRBV5-1 and TRBJ1-3; TRBD1 might be the D (6 bases). V dropped 2 bases and J dropped 0 bases, with 9 bases sitting between them. The CDR3 contains 15 residues. Germline lookup yields CDR1 SGHRS and CDR2 YFSETQ. The CDR3 nucleotides are TGCGCCAGCAGCTTAGGACAGCTCTCTGGAAACACCATATATTTT. It specifies CASSLGQLSGNTIYF.

J is TRBJ2-5 and V is TRBV2, with 9 bases lining up with TRBD1. The CDR3 consists of 16 residues. Germline CDR1 and CDR2: SNHLY and FYNNEI. J was trimmed by 2 bases and V by 4 bases; bases with no gene match: 8. CDR3 nucleotide sequence: TGTGCCAGCAGTGGAGGGACAGGGAGTGTACAAGAGACCCAGTACTTC. It encodes CASSGGTGSVQETQYF.

This clone showed up just a few times. This chain connects TRBV27 to TRBJ1-2, with a weak D call TRBD1 (5 bases). The CDR3 has 13 residues. Germline V CDR1 and CDR2: MNHEY, SMNVEV (reference sequence). The ends were cut back, 5 bases at V and 8 bases at J, with 15 bases in the middle. DNA for the CDR3: TGTGCCAGCAGTCCAAGAGCAGGGCCGGGCTACACCTTC. It encodes CASSPRAGPGYTF.

This clone was seen only a few times. This chain uses TRBV6-6 with TRBJ1-2; TRBD1 agrees at 7 bases. The length of the CDR3 is 16 residues. CDR1 is MNHNY, CDR2 SVGAGI, per germline (reference sequence). V lost 5 bases and J lost 3; bases outside the gene matches: 12. The CDR3 loop is CASSHTGEGGYYGYTF. CDR3 bases: TGTGCCAGCAGTCATACAGGGGAGGGAGGTTACTATGGCTACACCTTC.

J is TRBJ2-3 and V is TRBV5-5; D unclear. This CDR3 is built from 14 residues. The V and J ends lost 5 bases and 0 bases respectively, with 10 bases between them. The germline V gene has CDR1 SGHKS and CDR2 YYEKEE (reference sequence). The CDR3 loop is CASSIVSSTDTQYF. Here the CDR3 DNA reads TGTGCCAGCAGTATAGTCTCTAGCACAGATACGCAGTATTTT.

A remark on this clone: No DNA is shown, since the ends of the CDR3 on it are uncertain; the CDR3 is the one TCRdb lists. The chain uses TRBV5-6 and TRBJ2-4; no check of the table's D call, TRBD1, against the DNA was made. Germline V lookup: CDR1 SGHDT, CDR2 YYEEEE. The length of the CDR3 is 14 amino acids, counting both ends. CDR3 protein: CASSSERPWGTGAF.

This clone has just a few counts. The chain has TRBV27 and TRBJ2-7; 11 bases line up with TRBD1. The ends lost 6 bases at V and 2 bases at J; junction bases unmatched: 6. The CDR3 runs to 15 residues. Germline CDR1 is MNHEY and CDR2 is SMNVEV (reference sequence). The CDR3 here is CASSDGDRGTYEQYF. As DNA, the CDR3 is TGTGCCAGCAGCGACGGGGACAGGGGGACCTACGAGCAGTACTTC.

Written as DNA, the CDR3 is TGTGCCAGCAGCCAGGGAGACACAAACAATGAGCAGTTCTTC. Protein sequence: CASSQGDTNNEQFF. The chain is built from TRBV4-2 and TRBJ2-1, with TRBD2 as a possible D gene (5 bases). The germline V and J ends were trimmed by 3 bases and 5 bases, with 11 bases remaining between them. The germline gives CDR1 LGHNA, CDR2 YNFKEQ. The CDR3 covers 14 residues.

V gene TRBV19 combines with J gene TRBJ2-2, with D perhaps TRBD2 (5 bases). The germline V and J ends were trimmed by 1 base and 2 bases, with 11 bases remaining between them. The CDR3 loop spans 16 amino acids. Germline V gene data show CDR1 as LNHDA and CDR2 as SQIVND (reference sequence). The CDR3 DNA is TGTGCCAGTAGTATAGTAGGAGGTTCAAACACCGGGGAGCTGTTTTTT. This translates into CASSIVGGSNTGELFF.

Within the sample, this clone is large. The rearrangement joins TRBV14 to TRBJ2-2; a possible D gene is TRBD2 (5 bases). CDR1 and CDR2 (germline): SGHDN, FVKESK. This CDR3 is built from 14 residues. The V gene lost 1 base and the J gene lost 4 bases, with 7 bases spanning the gap. This CDR3 reads CASSQVRGTGELFF. CDR3 coding DNA: TGTGCCAGCAGCCAAGTACGGGGCACCGGGGAGCTGTTTTTT.

The chain employs TRBV11-2 and TRBJ1-2; weak D call: TRBD1 (5 bases). The germline CDR1 and CDR2 sequences are SGHAT and FQNNGV. This CDR3 contains 16 residues. V dropped 4 bases and J dropped 5 bases, with 20 bases sitting between them. The chain's CDR3 is CASSSLQSGRRYGYTF. The CDR3 bases are TGTGCCAGCAGCTCCCTCCAATCGGGACGGAGATATGGCTACACCTTC.

The chain couples TRBV19 to TRBJ2-3, with D hard to call. V was trimmed by 9 bases and J by 6 bases, leaving 10 bases between them. The CDR3 runs 11 residues. Germline V gene sequence: CDR1 LNHDA, CDR2 SQIVND (reference sequence). The CDR3, as DNA: TGTGCCAGCCGGAATATGGATACGCAGTATTTT. This codes for CASRNMDTQYF.

The chain links TRBV6-4 to TRBJ1-5, with 9 bases identical to TRBD1. CDR1 is MRHNA, CDR2 SNTAGT, per germline. Trimming cost V 10 bases and J 1 base; bases outside gene matches: 14. This CDR3 comprises 17 residues. The CDR3 DNA is TGTGCCACCATGTTTGACGGGGGACAGGGCAGCAATCAGCCCCAGCATTTT. This translates into CATMFDGGQGSNQPQHF.

V and J are TRBV14 and TRBJ1-3; maybe TRBD1 (5 bases). In germline, CDR1 is SGHDN, CDR2 FVKESK. Trimming took 1 base from V and 2 from J, leaving 9 bases between them. This CDR3 comprises 15 residues. The CDR3: CASSQVGGAGNTIYF. For the CDR3, the DNA is TGTGCCAGCAGCCAAGTGGGAGGGGCTGGAAACACCATATATTTT.

The rearrangement joins TRBV20-1 to TRBJ1-5, with D unresolved. The length of the CDR3 is 11 residues. Trimming pared 5 bases from V and 5 bases from J, leaving 7 bases between. The V gene's germline CDR1 is DFQATT and CDR2 SNEGSKA (reference sequence). This CDR3 reads CSAGFYQPQHF. The CDR3 DNA is TGCAGTGCTGGCTTTTATCAGCCCCAGCATTTT.

This chain joins TRBV5-6 and TRBJ1-2; no definite D call. Per the germline V gene, CDR1 is SGHDT and CDR2 is YYEEEE. V lost 3 bases and J lost 2, with 5 bases in between. The CDR3 has 12 residues. CDR3 sequence reads: CASSSLNYGYTF. The CDR3, as DNA: TGTGCCAGCAGCTCCCTGAACTATGGCTACACCTTC.

V gene TRBV6-1 combines with J gene TRBJ1-5; D perhaps matches TRBD1 (5 bases). This CDR3 is 14 amino acids long. Germline-derived CDR1 and CDR2 are MNHNS and SASEGT. V lost 3 bases to trimming and J lost 6 bases, with 12 bases between them. The CDR3 nucleotides are TGTGCCAGCAGTGAGGGTGGGGCGGGTCAGCCCCAGCATTTT. It encodes CASSEGGAGQPQHF.

On this clone itself: Other DNA sequences within the sample encode an identical CDR3. The chain employs TRBV7-9 and TRBJ1-1; 7 nucleotides line up with TRBD1. The CDR3 consists of 14 residues. The germline V gene has CDR1 SEHNR and CDR2 FQNEAQ (reference sequence). V shed 5 bases and J 1 base; nucleotides not matched to a gene: 4. The chain's CDR3 is CASSTGTENTEAFF. The CDR3 DNA follows: TGTGCCAGCAGCACGGGGACAGAGAACACTGAAGCTTTCTTT.

This sequence joins TRBV7-6 and TRBJ2-1; D is perhaps TRBD2 (5 bases). Germline CDR1 and CDR2: SGHVS and FNYEAQ. The CDR3 spans 14 residues. The germline V and J ends were trimmed by 3 bases and 7 bases, with 13 bases remaining between them. Here the CDR3 reads CASSFRTSRNEQFF. DNA of the CDR3: TGTGCCAGCAGCTTTCGTACTAGTCGGAATGAGCAGTTCTTC.

The chain employs TRBV4-1 and TRBJ1-4, with unresolved D. Trimming took 5 bases from V and 6 from J, leaving 16 bases between them. The CDR3 contains 15 residues. Germline V gene data show CDR1 as MGHRA and CDR2 as YSYEKL. The CDR3 spells CASSSRSPRDEKLFF. Written as DNA, the CDR3 is TGCGCCAGCAGCTCCCGGTCGCCTAGAGATGAAAAACTGTTTTTT.

The rearrangement uses TRBV28 and TRBJ2-7; TRBD2 might be the D (5 bases). This CDR3 spans 14 amino acids. V was pared by 7 bases and J by 6 bases, with 19 bases between. Germline lookup yields CDR1 MDHEN and CDR2 SYDVKM. The chain's CDR3 is CASIPNQGLAEQYF. The CDR3 coding sequence is TGTGCCAGCATCCCGAACCAAGGTCTAGCCGAGCAGTACTTC.